Presented here are 4 T cell receptor beta chains from one specimen sequenced in a study of CD8+ T cells in alopecia areata. RNA extraction was followed by reverse transcription into cDNA, which acted as the sequencing template. Assay: immunoSEQ multiplex PCR; the TCRdb copy retains only in-frame clones and omits some. The sample records approximately 58,000 clones, 44% being singletons. The specimen was NKG2D-low CD8+ T cells sorted from blood. The receptors stem from a human donor with alopecia areata.

The table lists this clone with a few counts. This chain links TRBV7-9 with TRBJ2-5; D gene ambiguous. This CDR3 is 11 amino acids long. The germline CDR1 and CDR2 sequences are SEHNR and FQNEAQ (reference sequence). With 3 bases removed from V and 5 bases from J, the gap between germline ends came to 4 bases. The CDR3 sequence: CASSFQETQYF. As DNA, the CDR3 is TGTGCCAGCAGCTTTCAGGAGACCCAGTACTTC.

CDR3 sequence (DNA): TGCAGCGTTGCCGAGAGGGCCAACTACGAGCAGTACTTC. It translates to CSVAERANYEQYF. The chain is built from TRBV29-1 and TRBJ2-7, with D perhaps TRBD2 (5 bases). Trimming pared 4 bases from V and 3 bases from J, leaving 13 bases between. The CDR3 covers 13 residues. Germline V gene sequence: CDR1 SQVTM, CDR2 ANQGSEA.

This clone turned up a few times. The rearrangement uses TRBV28 and TRBJ2-2; 7 bases line up with TRBD1. The germline V gene encodes CDR1 MDHEN and CDR2 SYDVKM. V shed 7 bases, J shed 8 bases, and the junction held 4 bases outside the gene matches. The CDR3 is 12 amino acids. CDR3 sequence reads: CASTTGPGELFF. The CDR3 DNA is TGTGCCAGCACGACAGGGCCTGGGGAGCTGTTTTTT.

As regards this clone: Different DNA sequences within this sample yield the same CDR3. The genes are TRBV2 and TRBJ2-7; D remains ambiguous. The CDR3 loop spans 10 amino acids. Trimming removed 7 bases at V and 4 bases at J, with 5 bases between. Looked up from germline, CDR1 is SNHLY and CDR2 is FYNNEI. The CDR3 protein is CASKGYEQYF. The CDR3 DNA is TGTGCCAGCAAGGGATACGAGCAGTACTTC.